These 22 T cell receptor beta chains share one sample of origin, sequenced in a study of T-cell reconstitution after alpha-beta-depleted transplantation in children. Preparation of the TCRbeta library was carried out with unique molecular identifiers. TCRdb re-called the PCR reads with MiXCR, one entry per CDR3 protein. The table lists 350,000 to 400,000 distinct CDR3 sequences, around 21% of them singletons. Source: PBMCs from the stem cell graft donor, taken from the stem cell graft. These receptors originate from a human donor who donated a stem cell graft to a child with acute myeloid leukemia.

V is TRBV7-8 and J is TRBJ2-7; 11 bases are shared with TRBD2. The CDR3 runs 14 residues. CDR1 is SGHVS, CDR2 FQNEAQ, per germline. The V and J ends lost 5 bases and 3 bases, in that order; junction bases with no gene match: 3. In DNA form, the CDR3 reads TGTGCCAGCAGCATGGGACTAGCGGTCTACGAGCAGTACTTC. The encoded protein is CASSMGLAVYEQYF. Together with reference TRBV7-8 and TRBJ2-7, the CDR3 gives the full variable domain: GAGVSQSPRYKVAKRGQDVALRCDPISGHVSLFWYQQALGQGPEFLTYFQNEAQLDKSGLPSDRFFAERPEGSVSTLKIQRTQQEDSAVYLCASSMGLAVYEQYFGPGTRLTVT.

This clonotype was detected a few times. The CDR3 nucleotides are TGCAGCGGGTGGACTGGGCTCCGGAATGAGCAGTTCTTC. Translated, it gives CSGWTGLRNEQFF. V usage is TRBV29-1 and J usage is TRBJ2-1, with a tentative D call TRBD2 (5 bases). The CDR3 sequence is 13 residues long. Trimming cost V 7 bases and J 7 bases, with 17 bases left between them. Per germline, CDR1 SQVTM and CDR2 ANQGSEA.

CDR3 DNA sequence: TGTGCCAGCAGCCCAACGTCAGAGACCCAGTACTTC. It specifies CASSPTSETQYF. J is TRBJ2-5 and V is TRBV7-9; D remains ambiguous. The CDR3 is 12 residues long. V lost 5 bases to trimming and J lost 4 bases, with 8 bases between them. Germline values: CDR1 SEHNR, CDR2 FQNEAQ (reference sequence). The full variable domain, with the rest looked up from reference TRBV7-9 and TRBJ2-5, is DTGVSQNPRHKITKRGQNVTFRCDPISEHNRLYWYRQTLGQGPEFLTYFQNEAQLEKSRLLSDRFSAERPKGSFSTLEIQRTEQGDSAMYLCASSPTSETQYFGPGTRLLVL.

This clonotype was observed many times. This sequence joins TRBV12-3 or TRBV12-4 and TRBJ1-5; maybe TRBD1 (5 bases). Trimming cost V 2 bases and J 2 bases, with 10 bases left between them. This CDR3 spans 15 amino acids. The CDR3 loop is CASSLMGVGNQPQHF. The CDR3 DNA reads TGTGCCAGCAGTTTAATGGGGGTTGGCAATCAGCCCCAGCATTTT.

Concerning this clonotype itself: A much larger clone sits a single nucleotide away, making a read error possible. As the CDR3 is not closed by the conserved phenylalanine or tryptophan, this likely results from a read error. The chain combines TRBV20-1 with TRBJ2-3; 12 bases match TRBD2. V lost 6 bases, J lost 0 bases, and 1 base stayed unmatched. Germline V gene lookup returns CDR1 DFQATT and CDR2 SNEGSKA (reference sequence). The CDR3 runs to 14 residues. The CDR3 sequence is CSAGTSGSTDTQYS. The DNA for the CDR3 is TGCAGTGCCGGGACTAGCGGGAGCACAGATACGCAGTATTCT.

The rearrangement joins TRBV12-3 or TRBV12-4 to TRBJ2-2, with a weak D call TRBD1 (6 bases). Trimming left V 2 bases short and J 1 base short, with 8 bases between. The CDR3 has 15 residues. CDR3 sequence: CASSLKQGNTGELFF. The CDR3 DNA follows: TGTGCCAGCAGTTTAAAACAGGGGAACACCGGGGAGCTGTTTTTT.

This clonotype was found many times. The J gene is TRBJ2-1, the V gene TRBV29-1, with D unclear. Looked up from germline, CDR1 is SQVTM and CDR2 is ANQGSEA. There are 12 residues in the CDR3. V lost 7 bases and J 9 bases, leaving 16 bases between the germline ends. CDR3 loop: CSAAGASPEQFF. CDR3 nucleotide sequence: TGCAGCGCCGCCGGAGCTTCTCCTGAGCAGTTCTTC.

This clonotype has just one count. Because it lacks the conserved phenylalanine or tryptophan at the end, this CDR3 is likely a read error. The CDR3 DNA reads TGCGCCAGCAGCCAAGGCAATACAGGGAATGAAAAACTGTTTTAT. It specifies CASSQGNTGNEKLFY. J is TRBJ1-4 and V is TRBV5-1; maybe TRBD1 (6 bases). The CDR3 covers 15 residues. V gave up 4 bases and J gave up 5 bases, with 15 bases separating them. Germline V gene data show CDR1 as SGHRS and CDR2 as YFSETQ.

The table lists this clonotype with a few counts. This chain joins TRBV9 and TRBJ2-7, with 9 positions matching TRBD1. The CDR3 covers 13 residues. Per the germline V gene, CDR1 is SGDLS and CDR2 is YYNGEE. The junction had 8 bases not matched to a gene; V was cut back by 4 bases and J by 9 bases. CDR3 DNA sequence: TGTGCCAGCAGCTCTCAACAGGGGGCTGTGCAGTACTTC. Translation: CASSSQQGAVQYF.

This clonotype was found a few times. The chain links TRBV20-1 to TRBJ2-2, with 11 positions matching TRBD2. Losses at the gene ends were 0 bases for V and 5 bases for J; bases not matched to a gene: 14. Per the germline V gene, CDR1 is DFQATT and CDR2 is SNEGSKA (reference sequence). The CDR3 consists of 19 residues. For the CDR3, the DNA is TGCAGTGCTAGAGACGACAACCCCCTAGCGGGAGGTTGGACCGGGGAGCTGTTTTTT. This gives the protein CSARDDNPLAGGWTGELFF.

This CDR3 is CASSAAGRSGELFF. The CDR3 DNA reads as TGTGCCAGCAGCGCGGCGGGACGGTCCGGGGAGCTGTTTTTT. The chain employs TRBV7-3 and TRBJ2-2, with D perhaps matching TRBD2 (6 bases). The germline V gene has CDR1 SGHTA and CDR2 FQGTGA. Deletions cut 5 bases from V and 6 bases from J, with 13 bases between. This CDR3 contains 14 residues.

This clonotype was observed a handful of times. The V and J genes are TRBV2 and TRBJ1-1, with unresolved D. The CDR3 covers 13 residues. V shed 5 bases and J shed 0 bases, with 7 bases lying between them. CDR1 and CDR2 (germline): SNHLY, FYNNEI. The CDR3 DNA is TGTGCCAGCAGTACCGATATGAACACTGAAGCTTTCTTT. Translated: CASSTDMNTEAFF.

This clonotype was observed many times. Here the CDR3 DNA reads TGCAGCTTCAGGGACAGGGTCAACGAGCAGTACTTC. It encodes CSFRDRVNEQYF. The V gene is TRBV29-1, the J gene TRBJ2-7; TRBD1 matches at 9 bases. CDR1 and CDR2 from the germline V gene are SQVTM and ANQGSEA. The CDR3 is 12 amino acids. V lost 8 bases and J lost 5; bases outside the gene matches: 7.

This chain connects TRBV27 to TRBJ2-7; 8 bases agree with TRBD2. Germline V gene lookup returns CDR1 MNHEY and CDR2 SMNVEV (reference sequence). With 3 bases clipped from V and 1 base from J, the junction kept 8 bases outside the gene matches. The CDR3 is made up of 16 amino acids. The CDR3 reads CASSFFGTRKSYEQYF. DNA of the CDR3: TGTGCCAGCAGTTTCTTTGGGACTAGGAAGTCCTACGAGCAGTACTTC.

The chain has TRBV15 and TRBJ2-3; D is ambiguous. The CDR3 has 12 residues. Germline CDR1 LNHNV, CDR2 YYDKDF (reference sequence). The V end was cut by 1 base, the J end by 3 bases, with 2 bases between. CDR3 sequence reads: CATSRVTDTQYF. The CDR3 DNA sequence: TGTGCCACCAGCAGAGTAACAGATACGCAGTATTTT. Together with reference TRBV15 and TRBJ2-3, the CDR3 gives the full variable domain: DAMVIQNPRYQVTQFGKPVTLSCSQTLNHNVMYWYQQKSSQAPKLLFHYYDKDFNNEADTPDNFQSRRPNTSFCFLDIRSPGLGDTAMYLCATSRVTDTQYFGPGTRLTVL.

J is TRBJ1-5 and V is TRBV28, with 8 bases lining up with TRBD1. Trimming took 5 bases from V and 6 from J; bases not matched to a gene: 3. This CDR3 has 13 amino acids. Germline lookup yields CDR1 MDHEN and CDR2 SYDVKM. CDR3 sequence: CASSLDRAQPQHF. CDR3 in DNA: TGTGCCAGCAGTCTGGACAGGGCTCAGCCCCAGCATTTT.

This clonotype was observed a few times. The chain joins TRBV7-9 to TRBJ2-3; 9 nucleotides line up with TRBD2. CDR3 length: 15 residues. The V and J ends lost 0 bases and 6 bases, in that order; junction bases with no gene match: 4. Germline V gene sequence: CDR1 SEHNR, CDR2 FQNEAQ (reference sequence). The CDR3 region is CASSLALAGQDTQYF. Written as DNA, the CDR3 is TGTGCCAGCAGCTTAGCCCTAGCGGGGCAGGATACGCAGTATTTT.

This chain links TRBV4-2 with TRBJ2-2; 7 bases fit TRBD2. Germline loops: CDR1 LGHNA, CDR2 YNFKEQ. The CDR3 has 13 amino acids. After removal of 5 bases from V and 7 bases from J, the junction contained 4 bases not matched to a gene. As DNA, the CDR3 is TGTGCCAGCAGCTTACTAGCGATCGGGGAGCTGTTTTTT. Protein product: CASSLLAIGELFF.

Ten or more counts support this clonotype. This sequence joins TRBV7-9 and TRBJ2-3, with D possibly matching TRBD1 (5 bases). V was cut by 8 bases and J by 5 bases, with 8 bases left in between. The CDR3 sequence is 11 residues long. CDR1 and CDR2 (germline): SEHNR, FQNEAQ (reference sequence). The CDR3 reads CASQGGDTQYF. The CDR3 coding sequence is TGTGCCAGCCAGGGCGGAGATACGCAGTATTTT.

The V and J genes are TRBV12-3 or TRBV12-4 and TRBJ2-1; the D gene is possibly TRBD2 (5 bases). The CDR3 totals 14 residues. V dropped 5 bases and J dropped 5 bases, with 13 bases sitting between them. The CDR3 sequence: CASSLSRGHNEQFF. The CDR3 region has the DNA TGTGCCAGCAGTCTGAGCCGGGGTCACAATGAGCAGTTCTTC.

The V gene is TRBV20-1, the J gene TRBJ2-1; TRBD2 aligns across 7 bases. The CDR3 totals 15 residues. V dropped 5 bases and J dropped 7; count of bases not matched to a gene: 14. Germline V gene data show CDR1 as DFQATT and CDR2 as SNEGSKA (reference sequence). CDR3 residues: CSASWEGGPSNEQFF. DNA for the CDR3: TGCAGTGCTTCCTGGGAGGGAGGGCCTAGTAATGAGCAGTTCTTC.

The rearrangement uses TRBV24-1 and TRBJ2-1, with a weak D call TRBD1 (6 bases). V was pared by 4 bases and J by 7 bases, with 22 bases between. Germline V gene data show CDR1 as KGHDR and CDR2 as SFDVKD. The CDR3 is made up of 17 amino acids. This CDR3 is CATSDPLDRPQGNEQFF. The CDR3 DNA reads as TGTGCCACCAGTGACCCTTTAGACAGGCCCCAAGGGAATGAGCAGTTCTTC.